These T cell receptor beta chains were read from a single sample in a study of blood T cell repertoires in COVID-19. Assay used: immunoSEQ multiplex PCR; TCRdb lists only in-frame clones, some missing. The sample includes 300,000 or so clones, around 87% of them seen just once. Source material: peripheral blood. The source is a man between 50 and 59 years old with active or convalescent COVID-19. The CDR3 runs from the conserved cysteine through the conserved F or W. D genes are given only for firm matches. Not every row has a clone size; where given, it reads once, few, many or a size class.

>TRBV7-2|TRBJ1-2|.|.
TGTGCCAGCAGCCCTCAAAAGCGGGGACGGGGCTACACCTTC
CASSPQKRGRGYTF
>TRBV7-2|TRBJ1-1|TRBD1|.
TGTGCCAGCAGTTCGACAGGGAGCACTGAAGCTTTCTTT
CASSSTGSTEAFF
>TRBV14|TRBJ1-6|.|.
TGTGCCAGCAGCCAAGATGGGAGGGGCTGGAATTCACCCCTCCACTTT
CASSQDGRGWNSPLHF
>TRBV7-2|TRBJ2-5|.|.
TGTGCCAGCAGCTTTTTGGGGGCGGGGGCGGAGACCCAGTACTTC
CASSFLGAGAETQYF
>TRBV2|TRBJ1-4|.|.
TGTGCCAGCGAGGGCTGGGTAACTAATGAAAAACTGTTTTTT
CASEGWVTNEKLFF
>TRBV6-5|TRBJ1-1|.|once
TGTGCCACCTCAGGGGTGAACACTGAAGCTTTCTTT
CATSGVNTEAFF
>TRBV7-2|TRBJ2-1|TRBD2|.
TGTGCCAGCAGCTTAGCGCCCTTTTCTAGCGGGAGGGGGCGTGAGCAGTTCTTC
CASSLAPFSSGRGREQFF
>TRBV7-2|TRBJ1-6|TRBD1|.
TGTGCCAGCAGTCAGGGGGCGCAGGTCGGTTCACCCCTCCACTTT
CASSQGAQVGSPLHF
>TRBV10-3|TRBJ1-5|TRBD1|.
TGTGCCATCAGTGAAGGACAGGGAGTCGGTAGCAATCAGCCCCAGCATTTT
CAISEGQGVGSNQPQHF
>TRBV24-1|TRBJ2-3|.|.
TGTGCCACCAGTGACTCACTACGTAAAGGGGGGGGTGGCACAGATACGCAGTATTTT
CATSDSLRKGGGGTDTQYF
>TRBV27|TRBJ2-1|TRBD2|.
TGTGCCAGCAACCGAGCGGGAGCATACTACAATGAGCAGTTCTTC
CASNRAGAYYNEQFF
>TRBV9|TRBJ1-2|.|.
TGTGCCAGCAGCGCCCCGACAGGCTATGGCTACACCTTC
CASSAPTGYGYTF
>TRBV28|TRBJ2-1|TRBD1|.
TGTGCCAGCAGTGGCCTGACAGGGGGGGGATACAATGAGCAGTTCTTC
CASSGLTGGGYNEQFF
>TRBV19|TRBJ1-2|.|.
TGTGCCAGTAGTATAGGTCTCAGCTATGGCTACACCTTC
CASSIGLSYGYTF
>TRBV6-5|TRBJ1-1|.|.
TGTGCCAGCACCCTCGAATCTAGCCTGAACACTGAAGCTTTCTTT
CASTLESSLNTEAFF
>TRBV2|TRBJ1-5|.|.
TGTGCCAGCAGCCCGACAGGCGGCATGCAGCCCCAGCATTTT
CASSPTGGMQPQHF
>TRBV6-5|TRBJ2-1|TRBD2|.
TGTGCCAGCAAAGGCGGGGGGAACTCCTACAATGAGCAGTTCTTC
CASKGGGNSYNEQFF
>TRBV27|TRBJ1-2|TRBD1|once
TGTGCCAGCAGTCCCCAGGGGGGCCTCTATGGCTACACCTTC
CASSPQGGLYGYTF
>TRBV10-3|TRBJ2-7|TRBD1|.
TGTGCCATCAGAGAGACAGGGAGCCGGAGTTACGAGCAGTACTTC
CAIRETGSRSYEQYF
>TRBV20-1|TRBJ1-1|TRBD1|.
TGCAGTGCCAGGGGGTCCACTGAAGCTTTCTTT
CSARGSTEAFF
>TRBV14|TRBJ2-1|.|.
TGTGCCAGCAGCCAAGCTGGGACTTACAATGAGCAGTTCTTC
CASSQAGTYNEQFF
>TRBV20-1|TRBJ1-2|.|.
TGCAGTGCTAGTGTATCAGGGATCGATGGCTACACCTTC
CSASVSGIDGYTF